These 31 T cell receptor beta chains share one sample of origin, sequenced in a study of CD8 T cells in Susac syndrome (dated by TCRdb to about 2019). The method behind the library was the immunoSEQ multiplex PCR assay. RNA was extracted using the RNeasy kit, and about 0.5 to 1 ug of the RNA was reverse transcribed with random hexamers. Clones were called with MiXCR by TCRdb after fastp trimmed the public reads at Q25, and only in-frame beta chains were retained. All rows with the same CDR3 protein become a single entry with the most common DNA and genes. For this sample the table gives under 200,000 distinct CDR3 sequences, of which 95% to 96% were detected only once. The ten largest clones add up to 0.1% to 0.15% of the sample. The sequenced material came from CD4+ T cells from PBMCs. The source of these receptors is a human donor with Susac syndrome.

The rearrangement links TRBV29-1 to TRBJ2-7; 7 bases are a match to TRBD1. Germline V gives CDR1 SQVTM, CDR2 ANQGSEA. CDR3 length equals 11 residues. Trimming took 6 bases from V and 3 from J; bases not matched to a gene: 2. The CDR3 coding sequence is TGCAGCGTCGGGACAGTCTACGAGCAGTACTTC. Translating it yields CSVGTVYEQYF.

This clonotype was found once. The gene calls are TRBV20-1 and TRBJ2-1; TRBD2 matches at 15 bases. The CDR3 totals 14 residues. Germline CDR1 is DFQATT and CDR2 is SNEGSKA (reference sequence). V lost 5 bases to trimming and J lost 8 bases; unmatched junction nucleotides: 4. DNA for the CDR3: TGCAGTGCTCGGACTAGCGGGGGGGTGGATGAGCAGTTCTTC. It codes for CSARTSGGVDEQFF.

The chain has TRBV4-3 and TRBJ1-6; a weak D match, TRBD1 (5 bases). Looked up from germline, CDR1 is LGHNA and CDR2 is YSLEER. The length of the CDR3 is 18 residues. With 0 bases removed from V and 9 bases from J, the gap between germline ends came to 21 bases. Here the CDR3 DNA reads TGCGCCAGCAGCCAAGAGGGGCATGGGGAGGTCAGGATTTCACCCCTCCACTTT. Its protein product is CASSQEGHGEVRISPLHF.

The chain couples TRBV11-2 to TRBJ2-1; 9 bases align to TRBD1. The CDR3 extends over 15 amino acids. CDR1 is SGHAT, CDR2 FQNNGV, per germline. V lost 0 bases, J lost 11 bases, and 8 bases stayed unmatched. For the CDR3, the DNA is TGTGCCAGCAGCTTAGAAACGGGACAGGGTTTTAAGCAGTTCTTC. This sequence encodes CASSLETGQGFKQFF.

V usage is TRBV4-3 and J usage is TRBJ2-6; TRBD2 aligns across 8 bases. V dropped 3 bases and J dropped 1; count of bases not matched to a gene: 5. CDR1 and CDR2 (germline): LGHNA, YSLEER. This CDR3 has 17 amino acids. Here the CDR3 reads CASSHHPGGSGANVLTF. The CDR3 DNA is TGCGCCAGCAGCCACCACCCGGGAGGGTCTGGGGCCAACGTCCTGACTTTC.

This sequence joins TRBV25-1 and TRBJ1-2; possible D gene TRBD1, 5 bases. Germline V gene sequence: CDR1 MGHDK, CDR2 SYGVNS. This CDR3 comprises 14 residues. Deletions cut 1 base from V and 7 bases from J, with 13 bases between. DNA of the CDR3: TGTGCCAGCAGTGAATTTGGGGGAGCGAGTGGCTACACCTTC. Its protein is CASSEFGGASGYTF.

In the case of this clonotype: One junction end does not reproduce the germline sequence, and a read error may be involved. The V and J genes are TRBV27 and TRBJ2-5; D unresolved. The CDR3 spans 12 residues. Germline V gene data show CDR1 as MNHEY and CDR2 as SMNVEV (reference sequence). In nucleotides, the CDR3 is TGTGCCAGCAGCCGAACCCAAGGGACCCAGTACTTC. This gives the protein CASSRTQGTQYF.

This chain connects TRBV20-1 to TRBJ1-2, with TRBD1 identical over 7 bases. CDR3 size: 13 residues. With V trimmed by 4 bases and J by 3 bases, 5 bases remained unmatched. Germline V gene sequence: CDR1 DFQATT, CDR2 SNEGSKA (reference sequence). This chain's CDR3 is CSAKGAWHYGYTF. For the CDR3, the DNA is TGCAGTGCTAAGGGGGCCTGGCACTATGGCTACACCTTC.

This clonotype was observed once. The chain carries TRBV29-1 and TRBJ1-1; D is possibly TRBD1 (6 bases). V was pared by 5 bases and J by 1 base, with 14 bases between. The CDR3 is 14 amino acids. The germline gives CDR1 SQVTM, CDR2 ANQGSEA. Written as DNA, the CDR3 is TGCAGCGTTACCACAGGGACGGGGAACACTGAAGCTTTCTTT. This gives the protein CSVTTGTGNTEAFF.

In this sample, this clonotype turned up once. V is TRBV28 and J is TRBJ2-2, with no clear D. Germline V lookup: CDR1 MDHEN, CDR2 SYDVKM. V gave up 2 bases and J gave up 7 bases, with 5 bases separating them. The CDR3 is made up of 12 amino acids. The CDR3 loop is CASSLVFGELFF. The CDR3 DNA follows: TGTGCCAGCAGTTTAGTGTTCGGGGAGCTGTTTTTT. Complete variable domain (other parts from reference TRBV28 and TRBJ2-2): DVKVTQSSRYLVKRTGEKVFLECVQDMDHENMFWYRQDPGLGLRLIYFSYDVKMKEKGDIPEGYSVSREKKERFSLILESASTNQTSMYLCASSLVFGELFFGEGSRLTVL.

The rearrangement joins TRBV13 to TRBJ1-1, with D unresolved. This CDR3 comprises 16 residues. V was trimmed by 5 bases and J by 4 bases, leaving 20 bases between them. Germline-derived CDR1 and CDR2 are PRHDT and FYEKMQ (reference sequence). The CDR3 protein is CASSPHPWEDTTEAFF. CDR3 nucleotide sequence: TGTGCCAGCAGCCCCCATCCATGGGAAGATACCACTGAAGCTTTCTTT. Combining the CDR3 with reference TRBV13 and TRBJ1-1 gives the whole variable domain AAGVIQSPRHLIKEKRETATLKCYPIPRHDTVYWYQQGPGQDPQFLISFYEKMQSDKGSIPDRFSAQQFSDYHSELNMSSLELGDSALYFCASSPHPWEDTTEAFFGQGTRLTVV.

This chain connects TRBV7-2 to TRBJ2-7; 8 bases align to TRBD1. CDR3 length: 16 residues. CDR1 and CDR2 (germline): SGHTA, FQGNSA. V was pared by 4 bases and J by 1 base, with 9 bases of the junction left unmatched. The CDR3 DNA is TGTGCCAGCAGCTCGGGACAGGATTGGGGTTCCTACGAGCAGTACTTC. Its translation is CASSSGQDWGSYEQYF.

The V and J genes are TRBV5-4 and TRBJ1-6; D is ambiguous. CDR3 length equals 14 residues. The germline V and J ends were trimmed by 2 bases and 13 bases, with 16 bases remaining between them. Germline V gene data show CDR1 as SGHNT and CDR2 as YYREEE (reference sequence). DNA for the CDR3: TGTGCCAGCAGCTTCTCCAGGACGACTCTCCCCCTCCACTTT. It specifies CASSFSRTTLPLHF.

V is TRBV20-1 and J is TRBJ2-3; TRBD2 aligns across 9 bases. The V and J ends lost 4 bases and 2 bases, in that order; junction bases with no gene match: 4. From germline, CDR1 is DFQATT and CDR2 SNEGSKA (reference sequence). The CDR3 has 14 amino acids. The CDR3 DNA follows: TGCAGTGCTATTGCGGGGGGGTACACAGATACGCAGTATTTT. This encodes CSAIAGGYTDTQYF.

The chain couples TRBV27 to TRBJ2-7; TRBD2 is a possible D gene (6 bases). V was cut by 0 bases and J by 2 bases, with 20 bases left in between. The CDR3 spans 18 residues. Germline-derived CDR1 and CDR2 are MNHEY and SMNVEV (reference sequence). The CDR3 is CASSLSGTHWRDAYEQYF. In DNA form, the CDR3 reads TGTGCCAGCAGTTTATCAGGGACCCACTGGCGGGACGCCTACGAGCAGTACTTC.

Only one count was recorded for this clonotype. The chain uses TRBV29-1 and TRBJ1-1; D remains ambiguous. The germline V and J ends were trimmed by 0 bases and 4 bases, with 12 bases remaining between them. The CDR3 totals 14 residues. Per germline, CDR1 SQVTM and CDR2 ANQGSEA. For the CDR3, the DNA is TGCAGCGTTGAAGATGCAGTCCGGGGCACTGAAGCTTTCTTT. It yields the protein CSVEDAVRGTEAFF.

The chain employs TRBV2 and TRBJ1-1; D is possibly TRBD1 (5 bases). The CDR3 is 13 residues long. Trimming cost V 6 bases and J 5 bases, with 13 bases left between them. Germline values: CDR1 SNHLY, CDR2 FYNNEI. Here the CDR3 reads CASRVDRGTEAFF. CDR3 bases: TGTGCCAGCAGGGTCGATCGGGGGACTGAAGCTTTCTTT.

CDR3 protein: CASSPIRPNRGTYTGELFF. The CDR3 nucleotides are TGTGCCAGCAGCCCGATTCGACCGAACAGGGGAACATACACCGGGGAGCTGTTTTTT. The chain recombines TRBV7-9 with TRBJ2-2; the match to TRBD1 covers 7 bases. V was clipped by 5 bases and J by 3 bases; unmatched bases: 18. Per the germline V gene, CDR1 is SEHNR and CDR2 is FQNEAQ (reference sequence). The CDR3 runs to 19 residues.

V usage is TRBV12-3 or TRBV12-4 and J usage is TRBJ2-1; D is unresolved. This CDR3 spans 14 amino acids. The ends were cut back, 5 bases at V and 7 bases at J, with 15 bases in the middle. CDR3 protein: CASSEPPTNNEQFF. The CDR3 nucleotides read TGTGCCAGCAGTGAGCCACCGACCAATAATGAGCAGTTCTTC.

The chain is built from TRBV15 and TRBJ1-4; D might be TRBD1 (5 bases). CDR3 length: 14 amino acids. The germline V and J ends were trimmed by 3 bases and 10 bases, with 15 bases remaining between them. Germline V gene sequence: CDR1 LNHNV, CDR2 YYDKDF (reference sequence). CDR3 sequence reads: CATSSYLTERKLFF. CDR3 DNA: TGTGCCACCAGCAGTTACTTGACAGAAAGAAAACTGTTTTTT. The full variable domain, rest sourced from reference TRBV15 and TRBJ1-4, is DAMVIQNPRYQVTQFGKPVTLSCSQTLNHNVMYWYQQKSSQAPKLLFHYYDKDFNNEADTPDNFQSRRPNTSFCFLDIRSPGLGDTAMYLCATSSYLTERKLFFGSGTQLSVL.

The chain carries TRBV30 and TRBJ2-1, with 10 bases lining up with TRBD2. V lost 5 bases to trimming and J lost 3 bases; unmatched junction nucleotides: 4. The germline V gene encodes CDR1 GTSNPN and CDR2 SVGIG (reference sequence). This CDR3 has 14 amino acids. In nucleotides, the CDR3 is TGTGCCTGGTCACTAGCGGGATACTACAATGAGCAGTTCTTC. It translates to CAWSLAGYYNEQFF.

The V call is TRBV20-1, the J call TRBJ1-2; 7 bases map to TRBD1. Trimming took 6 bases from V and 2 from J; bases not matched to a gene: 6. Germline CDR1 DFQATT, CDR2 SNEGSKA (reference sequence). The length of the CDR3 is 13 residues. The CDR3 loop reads CSASGQANYGYTF. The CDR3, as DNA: TGCAGTGCGAGTGGACAGGCGAACTATGGCTACACCTTC.

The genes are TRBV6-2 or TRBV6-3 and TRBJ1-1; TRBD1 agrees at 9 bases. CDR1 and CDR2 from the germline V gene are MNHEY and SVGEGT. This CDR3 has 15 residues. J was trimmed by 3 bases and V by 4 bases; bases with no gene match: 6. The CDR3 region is CASSLTGGEDTEAFF. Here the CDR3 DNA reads TGTGCCAGCAGTTTAACAGGGGGCGAGGACACTGAAGCTTTCTTT.

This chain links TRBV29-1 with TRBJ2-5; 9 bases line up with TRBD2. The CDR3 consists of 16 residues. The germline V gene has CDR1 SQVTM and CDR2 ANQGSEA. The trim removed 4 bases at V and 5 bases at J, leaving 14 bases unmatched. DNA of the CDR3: TGCAGCGTTGGCGGGTCCGGCGGGAGGGCCGGGGAGACCCAGTACTTC. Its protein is CSVGGSGGRAGETQYF. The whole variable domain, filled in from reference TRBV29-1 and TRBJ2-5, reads SAVISQKPSRDICQRGTSLTIQCQVDSQVTMMFWYRQQPGQSLTLIATANQGSEATYESGFVIDKFPISRPNLTFSTLTVSNMSPEDSSIYLCSVGGSGGRAGETQYFGPGTRLLVL.

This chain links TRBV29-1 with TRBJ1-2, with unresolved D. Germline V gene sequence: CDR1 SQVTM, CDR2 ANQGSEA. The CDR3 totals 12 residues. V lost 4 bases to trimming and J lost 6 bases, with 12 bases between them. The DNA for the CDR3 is TGCAGCGTTGGGGCAGGCTATGATGGCTACACCTTC. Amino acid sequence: CSVGAGYDGYTF. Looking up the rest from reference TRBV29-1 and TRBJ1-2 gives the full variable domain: SAVISQKPSRDICQRGTSLTIQCQVDSQVTMMFWYRQQPGQSLTLIATANQGSEATYESGFVIDKFPISRPNLTFSTLTVSNMSPEDSSIYLCSVGAGYDGYTFGSGTRLTVV.

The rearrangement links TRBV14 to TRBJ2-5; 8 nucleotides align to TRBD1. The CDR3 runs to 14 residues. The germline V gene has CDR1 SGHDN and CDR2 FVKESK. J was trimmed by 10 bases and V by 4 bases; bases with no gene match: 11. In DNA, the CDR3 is TGTGCCAGCAGCCGCGCCGGGACAGGTTCCATCCAGTACTTC. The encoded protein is CASSRAGTGSIQYF.

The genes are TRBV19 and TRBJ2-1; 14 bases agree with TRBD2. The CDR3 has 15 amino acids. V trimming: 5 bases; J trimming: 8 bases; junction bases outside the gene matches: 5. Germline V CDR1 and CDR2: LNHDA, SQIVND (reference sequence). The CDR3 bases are TGTGCCAGTAGTCCGGGACTAGCGGGAGATCATGAGCAGTTCTTC. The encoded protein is CASSPGLAGDHEQFF.

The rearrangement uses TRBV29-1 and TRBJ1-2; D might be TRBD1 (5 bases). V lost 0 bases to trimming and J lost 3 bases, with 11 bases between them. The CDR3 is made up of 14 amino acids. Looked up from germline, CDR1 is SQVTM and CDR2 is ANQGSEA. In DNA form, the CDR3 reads TGCAGCGTTGAAGATCGCAGACAGCACTATGGCTACACCTTC. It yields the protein CSVEDRRQHYGYTF.

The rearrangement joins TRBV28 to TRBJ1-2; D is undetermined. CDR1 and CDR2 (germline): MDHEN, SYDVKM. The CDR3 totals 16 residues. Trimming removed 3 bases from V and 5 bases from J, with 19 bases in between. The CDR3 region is CASSLGPGVLVYGYTF. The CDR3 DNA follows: TGTGCCAGCAGTTTGGGCCCTGGGGTATTAGTGTATGGCTACACCTTC.

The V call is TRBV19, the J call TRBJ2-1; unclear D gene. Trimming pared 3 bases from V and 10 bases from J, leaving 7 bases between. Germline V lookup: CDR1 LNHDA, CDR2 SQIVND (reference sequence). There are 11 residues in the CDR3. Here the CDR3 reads CASSMAREQFF. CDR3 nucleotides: TGTGCCAGTAGTATGGCCCGGGAGCAGTTCTTC.

The CDR3 region is CASRNRRPAFF. The CDR3 DNA reads as TGTGCCAGCAGAAACAGGCGGCCCGCTTTCTTT. The chain is built from TRBV12-3 or TRBV12-4 and TRBJ1-1, with D possibly being TRBD1 (5 bases). This CDR3 comprises 11 residues. The V end lost 6 bases, the J end lost 11 bases, and 13 bases lay between the germline ends.